The 23 T cell receptor beta chains below all came from one sample that was sequenced in a study of T cell changes during pregnancy in multiple sclerosis. The table came from immunoSEQ multiplex PCR; TCRdb's copy has only in-frame clones and leaves some out. The table has some 70,000 clones, roughly nine tenths seen once. This material consisted of peripheral blood, taken before pregnancy. Receptors were obtained from a female donor with multiple sclerosis, enrolled in a pregnancy study.

The rearrangement joins TRBV10-3 to TRBJ1-1; 9 bases map to TRBD1. V shed 5 bases and J 7 bases; nucleotides not matched to a gene: 11. This CDR3 region has 15 residues. Looked up from germline, CDR1 is ENHRY and CDR2 is SYGVKD. Here the CDR3 reads CAISNMPGQGNEAFF. The CDR3 DNA follows: TGTGCCATCAGTAACATGCCGGGACAGGGTAATGAAGCTTTCTTT.

CDR3 sequence: CASSDSLGGDGELFF. In nucleotides, the CDR3 is TGTGCCAGCAGTGACTCGTTAGGGGGAGACGGGGAGCTGTTTTTT. The V call is TRBV6-4, the J call TRBJ2-2; D may be TRBD1 (6 bases). V gave up 0 bases and J gave up 7 bases, with 12 bases separating them. The CDR3 sequence is 15 residues long. The germline CDR1 and CDR2 sequences are MRHNA and SNTAGT.

The chain links TRBV5-6 to TRBJ2-5, with D unresolved. Looked up from germline, CDR1 is SGHDT and CDR2 is YYEEEE. Trimming pared 0 bases from V and 7 bases from J, leaving 7 bases between. The length of the CDR3 is 12 residues. The DNA for the CDR3 is TGTGCCAGCAGCTTGGCGCGGCGGACCCAGTACTTC. Protein product: CASSLARRTQYF. Together with reference TRBV5-6 and TRBJ2-5, the CDR3 gives the full variable domain: DAGVTQSPTHLIKTRGQQVTLRCSPKSGHDTVSWYQQALGQGPQFIFQYYEEEERQRGNFPDRFSGHQFPNYSSELNVNALLLGDSALYLCASSLARRTQYFGPGTRLLVL.

The genes are TRBV19 and TRBJ2-7, with D possibly TRBD1 on 5 matching bases. The CDR3 sequence is 15 residues long. CDR1 and CDR2 from the germline V gene are LNHDA and SQIVND (reference sequence). Trimming stripped 1 base from V and 1 base from J, with 11 bases between. In DNA, the CDR3 is TGTGCCAGTAGTATAGCAACAGGTGCGTCCTACGAGCAGTACTTC. Its protein product is CASSIATGASYEQYF.

This clone came up a few times. The chain recombines TRBV14 with TRBJ1-1; D is ambiguous. V dropped 1 base and J dropped 10 bases, with 7 bases sitting between them. This CDR3 is built from 11 residues. The V gene's germline CDR1 is SGHDN and CDR2 FVKESK. For the CDR3, the DNA is TGTGCCAGCAGCCAAGGATCCGGAGCTTTCTTT. Amino acids: CASSQGSGAFF.

The genes are TRBV14 and TRBJ1-1; maybe TRBD1 (5 bases). This CDR3 contains 16 residues. CDR1 and CDR2 from the germline V gene are SGHDN and FVKESK. V was shortened by 0 bases and J by 1 base, with 12 bases between the two germline ends. DNA of the CDR3: TGTGCCAGCAGCCAAGAGGGTCAGGGTCGGAACACTGAAGCTTTCTTT. Encoded protein: CASSQEGQGRNTEAFF.

The chain uses TRBV5-1 and TRBJ2-3, with D possibly TRBD1 on 6 matching bases. CDR3 length: 13 amino acids. Deletions cut 4 bases from V and 4 bases from J, with 10 bases between. CDR1 is SGHRS and CDR2 is YFSETQ in the germline V gene. This chain's CDR3 is CASSEAGADTQYF. CDR3 bases: TGCGCCAGCAGCGAGGCAGGGGCAGATACGCAGTATTTT.

The V gene is TRBV2, the J gene TRBJ1-4, with D unresolved. V lost 5 bases, J lost 2 bases, and 9 bases lay in between. Germline values: CDR1 SNHLY, CDR2 FYNNEI. CDR3 size: 14 residues. CDR3 DNA: TGTGCCAGCAGTCGTAGGAGCACTAATGAAAAACTGTTTTTT. Translating it yields CASSRRSTNEKLFF.

This rearrangement joins TRBV5-5 to TRBJ1-1; perhaps TRBD1 as D (5 bases). The V gene's germline CDR1 is SGHKS and CDR2 YYEKEE (reference sequence). This CDR3 region has 13 residues. Deletions cut 3 bases from V and 4 bases from J, with 10 bases between. CDR3 sequence: CASSSGYRTEAFF. In DNA form, the CDR3 reads TGTGCCAGCAGCTCAGGGTATCGCACTGAAGCTTTCTTT.

The genes are TRBV10-1 and TRBJ1-2; 7 bases are shared with TRBD1. Germline CDR1 and CDR2: WNHNN and SYGVQD (reference sequence). Unmatched junction bases numbered 14, after V lost 6 bases and J lost 1 base. This CDR3 is built from 17 residues. The CDR3 protein is CASRRQGIIIDNYGYTF. In DNA form, the CDR3 reads TGCGCCAGCAGACGACAGGGAATAATAATAGATAACTATGGCTACACCTTC.

The J gene is TRBJ2-7, the V gene TRBV6-1; tentatively, D is TRBD2 (5 bases). V lost 2 bases and J lost 1, with 30 bases in between. The length of the CDR3 is 21 residues. Germline V gene sequence: CDR1 MNHNS, CDR2 SASEGT. CDR3 sequence reads: CASSERMVLGLAPRRSYEQYF. CDR3 DNA sequence: TGTGCCAGCAGTGAAAGGATGGTCCTGGGGTTAGCGCCTCGAAGATCCTACGAGCAGTACTTC.

The V and J genes are TRBV15 and TRBJ1-2, with a tentative D call TRBD1 (6 bases). Trimming left V 0 bases short and J 7 bases short, with 15 bases between. Per germline, CDR1 LNHNV and CDR2 YYDKDF (reference sequence). The CDR3 covers 15 residues. The CDR3 nucleotides are TGTGCCACCAGCAGAGATTTTACAGGGAATAGTGGCTACACCTTC. Translated, it gives CATSRDFTGNSGYTF.

Of note for this clone: A junction end diverges from the germline sequence, so it may reflect a read error. The rearrangement joins TRBV19 to TRBJ1-2, with D possibly TRBD1 on 5 matching bases. Germline CDR1 LNHDA, CDR2 SQIVND (reference sequence). There are 14 residues in the CDR3. The CDR3 DNA is TGTGCCAGTAGTATAGTACTGGGAGGGGCCGATAGACTCTTC. This gives the protein CASSIVLGGADRLF.

The gene calls are TRBV7-2 and TRBJ1-2; 7 bases fit TRBD1. The length of the CDR3 is 13 residues. Losses at the gene ends were 4 bases for V and 14 bases for J; bases not matched to a gene: 13. Germline values: CDR1 SGHTA, CDR2 FQGNSA. The CDR3 DNA reads TGTGCCAGCAGCTCGTCACAAACAGGGGCGAGGACCTTC. Its translation is CASSSSQTGARTF.

The chain carries TRBV19 and TRBJ1-4; the D gene is possibly TRBD1 (5 bases). The V gene's germline CDR1 is LNHDA and CDR2 SQIVND (reference sequence). The CDR3 runs to 14 residues. Deletions cut 6 bases from V and 8 bases from J, with 16 bases between. The CDR3 loop reads CASSRTSGIEKLFF. The CDR3 DNA follows: TGTGCCAGTAGCCGAACTTCAGGGATCGAAAAACTGTTTTTT.

This clone was seen a single time. This sequence joins TRBV5-1 and TRBJ2-1, with TRBD2 matching over 8 bases. The V gene end was trimmed by 7 bases and the J gene end by 8 bases; junction bases not matched to a gene: 11. From germline, CDR1 is SGHRS and CDR2 YFSETQ. The CDR3 contains 14 residues. CDR3: CASSGLGGRDEQFF. The CDR3 nucleotides are TGCGCCAGCTCGGGACTAGGGGGTCGCGATGAGCAGTTCTTC.

The chain couples TRBV4-2 to TRBJ1-4; 10 bases agree with TRBD1. The CDR3 has 16 amino acids. CDR1 is LGHNA and CDR2 is YNFKEQ in the germline V gene. The junction had 2 bases not matched to a gene; V was cut back by 4 bases and J by 0 bases. DNA for the CDR3: TGTGCCAGCAGCCTGGGACAGGGGTCAACTAATGAAAAACTGTTTTTT. Protein: CASSLGQGSTNEKLFF.

The chain carries TRBV5-1 and TRBJ1-5; tentatively, D is TRBD1 (6 bases). The CDR3 is made up of 14 amino acids. Trimming took 4 bases from V and 5 from J, leaving 13 bases between them. Germline CDR1 is SGHRS and CDR2 is YFSETQ. Here the CDR3 reads CASSPRGFDQPQHF. The CDR3 bases are TGCGCCAGCAGCCCCAGGGGTTTCGATCAGCCCCAGCATTTT.

This clone has only one observation. The rearrangement uses TRBV6-5 and TRBJ1-1; a weak D match, TRBD1 (6 bases). Per germline, CDR1 MNHEY and CDR2 SVGAGI. The CDR3 has 16 residues. The V and J ends lost 2 bases and 0 bases respectively, with 13 bases between them. CDR3 sequence reads: CASSYTRQEMNTEAFF. Here the CDR3 DNA reads TGTGCCAGCAGTTACACAAGACAGGAGATGAACACTGAAGCTTTCTTT.

The chain couples TRBV6-1 to TRBJ1-1, with 10 bases fitting TRBD1. The germline V gene encodes CDR1 MNHNS and CDR2 SASEGT. The ends lost 7 bases at V and 1 base at J; junction bases unmatched: 3. This CDR3 spans 14 amino acids. The CDR3 nucleotides read TGTGCCAGCACTTGGGACAGGGGGAACACTGAAGCTTTCTTT. Its translation is CASTWDRGNTEAFF.

The chain is built from TRBV27 and TRBJ2-7; maybe TRBD2 (7 bases). The CDR3 consists of 15 residues. V was trimmed by 0 bases and J by 3 bases, leaving 12 bases between them. Looked up from germline, CDR1 is MNHEY and CDR2 is SMNVEV (reference sequence). The CDR3 region has the DNA TGTGCCAGCAGTTTATCGGGGGGGCCGGACTACGAGCAGTACTTC. This sequence encodes CASSLSGGPDYEQYF.

The chain couples TRBV11-1 to TRBJ1-4; D possibly corresponds to TRBD1 (6 bases). Germline CDR1 SGHAT, CDR2 FQDESV (reference sequence). Trimming left V 5 bases short and J 8 bases short, with 24 bases between. CDR3 length: 17 residues. CDR3 bases: TGTGCCAGCAGCCATAGCCAATCAGGGGCCTCGGACGAAAAACTGTTTTTT. Its protein is CASSHSQSGASDEKLFF.

This clone showed up just once. The CDR3 bases are TGTGCCAGCAGCCCCGACAGCCTCTATGGCTACACCTTC. Amino acid sequence: CASSPDSLYGYTF. The J gene is TRBJ1-2, the V gene TRBV7-9; D is possibly TRBD1 (5 bases). Germline CDR1 reads SEHNR; CDR2 reads FQNEAQ (reference sequence). CDR3 length: 13 residues. V was trimmed by 5 bases and J by 4 bases, leaving 11 bases between them.